The rows below give T cell receptor beta chains drawn from one sample of a study of blood T cell repertoires in COVID-19. TCRdb keeps only in-frame clones here, not all; method: immunoSEQ multiplex PCR. The sample yields more than 400,000 clones, 75% to 90% seen once. The sample taken for sequencing was PBMCs or T cells enriched from blood (not recorded which). These receptors all come from a woman aged 18-29 years who had recovered from COVID-19. Both conserved end residues are part of each CDR3. Each record gives: J gene, V gene, CDR3 protein.

TRBJ2-7,TRBV6-5,CASSPQGAGDEQYF
TRBJ2-7,TRBV10-3,CAISDPEGYEQYF
TRBJ1-5,TRBV19,CASPPGTALYSNQPQHF
TRBJ2-1,TRBV7-3,CASSLLAGGPREQFF
TRBJ1-2,TRBV5-1,CASSPDRGGYTF
TRBJ1-1,TRBV6-6,CASSYGGHYTEAFF
TRBJ1-1,TRBV28,CASSSPGVLGAFF
TRBJ1-4,TRBV2,CASSGERPGGEKLFF
TRBJ1-5,TRBV15,CATSRGGDGRPQHF
TRBJ2-7,TRBV4-2,CASTSGGRGYYEQYF
TRBJ2-2,TRBV3-1/TRBV3-2,CASSPLAGTGELFF
TRBJ2-1,TRBV6-1,CASSSLDREGNEQFF
TRBJ1-6,TRBV5-1,CASSVGQGADSYNSPLHF
TRBJ1-5,TRBV6-1,CASSEVQGSNQPQHF
TRBJ2-3,TRBV7-9,CASSLDWEKDTQYF
TRBJ1-6,TRBV30,CASPGPFRGSPLHF
TRBJ2-1,TRBV10-3,CAISVAGTDNEQFF
TRBJ1-6,TRBV5-1,CASSLGPTGDSPLHF
TRBJ1-6,TRBV5-1,CASSSGQINSPLHF
TRBJ1-3,TRBV7-2,CASSGDRVKNTIYF
TRBJ2-7,TRBV5-3,CARSFTGAVYEQYF
TRBJ1-4,TRBV28,CASSLYSTGVERKLFF
TRBJ1-2,TRBV5-1,CASSLEGQIYGYTF
TRBJ1-3,TRBV19,CASRGSGTGNTIYF
TRBJ1-2,TRBV19,CASRDREGYTF
TRBJ2-3,TRBV25-1,CASTDRVRDTQYF
TRBJ1-2,TRBV29-1,CSVEKQANYGYTF
TRBJ2-2,TRBV6-5,CASSYGEAGELFF
TRBJ1-5,TRBV6-1,CASSEARGGWGPQHF
TRBJ1-4,TRBV25-1,CASSRNEKLFF
TRBJ2-7,TRBV7-9,CASSPTGGSYEQYF
TRBJ2-3,TRBV30,CALARDTQYF
TRBJ1-3,TRBV7-9,CASSPKDRATGNTIYF